The sequence of this T cell receptor beta chain was determined in a study of T-cell memory formation after mild COVID-19. Study outcomes and limitations: There was a balanced CD4/CD8 profile in clones contracting day 15 to 85, and later expanders leaned CD4+. Pre-infection memory carried some responding clones, suggesting that cross-reactive memory joined. Confirmation was lacking for SARS-CoV-2 specificity of second-wave clones that peaked on day 37.

Worth noting for this clonotype: Its antigen is unknown.

Sample barcodes and UMIs were carried by the TCR alpha and TCR beta cDNA libraries that 5'RACE generated with constant-segment primers. MiXCR, run by TCRdb on the 5' RACE reads, gives a single entry per CDR3 protein. The sample shows 200,000 to 300,000 distinct CDR3 sequences, 16% of them seen only once. Sequencing was carried out using PBMCs or a T cell subset sorted from them (not recorded which). The receptor's source is a man aged 18-30 years who had mild COVID-19 (a few samples of this study predate the infection). Cell type and time point are not known.

The CDR3 is CASSRRVEKLFF. In DNA, the CDR3 is TGTGCCAGCAGCAGGCGGGTTGAAAAACTGTTTTTT. The rearrangement joins TRBV12-3 or TRBV12-4 to TRBJ1-4; D gene ambiguous. The length of the CDR3 is 12 residues. The ends were cut back, 6 bases at V and 7 bases at J, with 9 bases in the middle.